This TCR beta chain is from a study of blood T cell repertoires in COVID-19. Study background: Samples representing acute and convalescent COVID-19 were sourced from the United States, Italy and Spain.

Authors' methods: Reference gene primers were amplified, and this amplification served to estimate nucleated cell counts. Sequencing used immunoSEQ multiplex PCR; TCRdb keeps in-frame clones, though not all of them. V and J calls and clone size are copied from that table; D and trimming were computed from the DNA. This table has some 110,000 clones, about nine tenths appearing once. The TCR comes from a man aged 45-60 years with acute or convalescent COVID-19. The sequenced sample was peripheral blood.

The CDR3 sequence: CASSQDPARHTDTQYF. The CDR3 region has the DNA TGCGCCAGCAGCCAAGATCCAGCAAGACACACAGATACGCAGTATTTT. The chain joins TRBV4-1 to TRBJ2-3, with D unresolved. The CDR3 length is 16 residues. The germline gives CDR1 MGHRA, CDR2 YSYEKL. Trimming pared 0 bases from V and 2 bases from J, leaving 12 bases between.